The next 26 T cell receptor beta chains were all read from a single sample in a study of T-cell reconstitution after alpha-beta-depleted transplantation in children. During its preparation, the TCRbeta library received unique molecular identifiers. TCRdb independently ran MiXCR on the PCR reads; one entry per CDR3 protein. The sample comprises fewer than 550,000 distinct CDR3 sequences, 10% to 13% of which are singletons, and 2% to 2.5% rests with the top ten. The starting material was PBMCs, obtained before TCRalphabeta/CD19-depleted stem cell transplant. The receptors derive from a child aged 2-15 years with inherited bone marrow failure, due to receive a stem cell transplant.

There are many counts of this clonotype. CDR3 amino acids: CASSRRQGIDTGELFF. CDR3 coding DNA: TGTGCCAGCAGCCGCCGACAGGGGATCGACACCGGGGAGCTGTTTTTT. V and J are TRBV28 and TRBJ2-2; 8 bases are a match to TRBD1. CDR1 is MDHEN and CDR2 is SYDVKM in the germline V gene. The ends lost 6 bases at V and 3 bases at J; junction bases unmatched: 9. The CDR3 covers 16 residues.

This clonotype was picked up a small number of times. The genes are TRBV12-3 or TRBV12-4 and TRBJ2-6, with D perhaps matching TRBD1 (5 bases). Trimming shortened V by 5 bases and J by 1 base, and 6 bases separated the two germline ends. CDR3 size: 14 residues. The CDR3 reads CASSDSSGANVLTF. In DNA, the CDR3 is TGTGCCAGCAGTGACAGTTCTGGGGCCAACGTCCTGACTTTC.

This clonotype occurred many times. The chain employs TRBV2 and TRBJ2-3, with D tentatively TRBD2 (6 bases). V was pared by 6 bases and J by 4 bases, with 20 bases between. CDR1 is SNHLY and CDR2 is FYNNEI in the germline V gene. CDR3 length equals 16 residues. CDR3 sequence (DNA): TGTGCCAGCAGCCCCCTGGGGGGAGCTGGCCCAGATACGCAGTATTTT. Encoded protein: CASSPLGGAGPDTQYF.

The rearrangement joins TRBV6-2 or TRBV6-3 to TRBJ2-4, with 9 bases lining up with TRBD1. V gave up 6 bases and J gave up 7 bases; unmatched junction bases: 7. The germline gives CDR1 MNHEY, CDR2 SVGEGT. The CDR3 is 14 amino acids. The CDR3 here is CASRMAGQGNIQYF. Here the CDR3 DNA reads TGTGCCAGCAGGATGGCGGGACAGGGCAACATTCAGTACTTC.

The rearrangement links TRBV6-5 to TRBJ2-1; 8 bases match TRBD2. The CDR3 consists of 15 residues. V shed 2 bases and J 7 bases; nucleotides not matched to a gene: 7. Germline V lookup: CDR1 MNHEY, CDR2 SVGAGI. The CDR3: CASSYLAGGTNEQFF. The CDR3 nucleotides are TGTGCCAGCAGTTACCTTGCGGGAGGAACGAATGAGCAGTTCTTC.

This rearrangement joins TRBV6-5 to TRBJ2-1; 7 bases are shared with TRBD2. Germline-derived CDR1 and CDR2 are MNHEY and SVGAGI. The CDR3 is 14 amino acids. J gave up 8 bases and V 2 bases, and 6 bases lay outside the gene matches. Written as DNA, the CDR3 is TGTGCCAGCAGTTACCCGGGAGGCGGCGATGAGCAGTTCTTC. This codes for CASSYPGGGDEQFF.

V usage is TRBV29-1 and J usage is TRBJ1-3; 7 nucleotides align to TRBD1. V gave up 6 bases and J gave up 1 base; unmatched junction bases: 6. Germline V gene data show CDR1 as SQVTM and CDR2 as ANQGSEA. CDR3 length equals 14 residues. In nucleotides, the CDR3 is TGCAGCGTGCTAGACAGGGCTTCTGGAAACACCATATATTTT. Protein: CSVLDRASGNTIYF.

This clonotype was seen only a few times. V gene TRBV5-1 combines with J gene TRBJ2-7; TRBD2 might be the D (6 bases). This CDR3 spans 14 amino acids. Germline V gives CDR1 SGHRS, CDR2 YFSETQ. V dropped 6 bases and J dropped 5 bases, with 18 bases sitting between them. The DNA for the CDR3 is TGCGCCAGCACCCCTGGTGGGGGGAGGCACGAGCAGTACTTC. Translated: CASTPGGGRHEQYF.

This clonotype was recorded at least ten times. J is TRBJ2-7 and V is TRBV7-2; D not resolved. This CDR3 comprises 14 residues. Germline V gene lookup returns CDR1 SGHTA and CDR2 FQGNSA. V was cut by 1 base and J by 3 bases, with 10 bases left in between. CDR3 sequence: CASSLEGGNYEQYF. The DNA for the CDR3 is TGTGCCAGCAGCTTAGAGGGCGGAAACTACGAGCAGTACTTC.

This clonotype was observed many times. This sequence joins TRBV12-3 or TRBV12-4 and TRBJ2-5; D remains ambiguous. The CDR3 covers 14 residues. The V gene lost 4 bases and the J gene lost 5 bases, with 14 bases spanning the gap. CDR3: CASSSLLGGETQYF. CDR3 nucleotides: TGTGCCAGCAGTTCCTTGTTGGGTGGGGAGACCCAGTACTTC.

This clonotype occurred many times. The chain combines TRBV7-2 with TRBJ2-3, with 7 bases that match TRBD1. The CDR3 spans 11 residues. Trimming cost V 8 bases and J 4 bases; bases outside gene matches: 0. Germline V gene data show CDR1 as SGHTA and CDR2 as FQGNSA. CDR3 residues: CASGTADTQYF. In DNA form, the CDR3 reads TGTGCCAGCGGGACAGCAGATACGCAGTATTTT.

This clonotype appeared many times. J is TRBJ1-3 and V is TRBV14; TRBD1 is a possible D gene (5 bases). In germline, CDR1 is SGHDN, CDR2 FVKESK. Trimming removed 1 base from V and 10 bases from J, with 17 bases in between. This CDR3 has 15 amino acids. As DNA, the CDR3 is TGTGCCAGCAGCCAAGTGCGGGGACCACTGCCGACCATATATTTT. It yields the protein CASSQVRGPLPTIYF.

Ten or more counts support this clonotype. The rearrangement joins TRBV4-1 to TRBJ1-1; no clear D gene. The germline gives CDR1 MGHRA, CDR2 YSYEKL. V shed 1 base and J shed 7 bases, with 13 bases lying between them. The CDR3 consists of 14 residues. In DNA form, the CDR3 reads TGCGCCAGCAGCCAAGCACCCCTAGGCAGTGAAGCTTTCTTT. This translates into CASSQAPLGSEAFF.

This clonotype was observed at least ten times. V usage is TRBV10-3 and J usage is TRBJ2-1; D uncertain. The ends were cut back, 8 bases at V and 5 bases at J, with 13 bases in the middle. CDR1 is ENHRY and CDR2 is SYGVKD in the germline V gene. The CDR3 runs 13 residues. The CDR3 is CAIGNALDNEQFF. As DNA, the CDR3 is TGTGCCATCGGGAATGCATTGGACAATGAGCAGTTCTTC.

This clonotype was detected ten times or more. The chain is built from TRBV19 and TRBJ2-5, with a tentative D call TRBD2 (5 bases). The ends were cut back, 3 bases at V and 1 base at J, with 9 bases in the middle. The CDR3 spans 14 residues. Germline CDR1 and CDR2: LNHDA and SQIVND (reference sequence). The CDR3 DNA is TGTGCCAGTAGTATGGGCGGACTCCAAGAGACCCAGTACTTC. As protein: CASSMGGLQETQYF.

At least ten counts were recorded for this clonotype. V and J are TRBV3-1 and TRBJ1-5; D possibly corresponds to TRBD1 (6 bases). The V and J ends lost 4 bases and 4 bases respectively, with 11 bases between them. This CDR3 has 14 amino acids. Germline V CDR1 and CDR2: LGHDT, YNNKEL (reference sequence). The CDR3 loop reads CASSPRQENQPQHF. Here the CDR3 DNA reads TGTGCCAGCAGCCCTCGACAGGAAAATCAGCCCCAGCATTTT.

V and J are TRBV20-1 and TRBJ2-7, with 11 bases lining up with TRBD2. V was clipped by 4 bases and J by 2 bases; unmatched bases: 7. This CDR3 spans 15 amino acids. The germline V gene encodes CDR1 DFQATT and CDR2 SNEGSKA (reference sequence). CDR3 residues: CSAIVSLAGAYEQYF. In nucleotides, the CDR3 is TGCAGTGCTATAGTATCACTAGCGGGAGCCTACGAGCAGTACTTC.

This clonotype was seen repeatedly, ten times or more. CDR3: CAGGGYSNQPQHF. DNA for the CDR3: TGTGCCGGCGGGGGCTATAGCAATCAGCCCCAGCATTTT. The chain carries TRBV6-6 and TRBJ1-5; perhaps TRBD1 as D (6 bases). V gave up 11 bases and J gave up 0 bases, with 11 bases separating them. This CDR3 comprises 13 residues. Germline loops: CDR1 MNHNY, CDR2 SVGAGI (reference sequence).

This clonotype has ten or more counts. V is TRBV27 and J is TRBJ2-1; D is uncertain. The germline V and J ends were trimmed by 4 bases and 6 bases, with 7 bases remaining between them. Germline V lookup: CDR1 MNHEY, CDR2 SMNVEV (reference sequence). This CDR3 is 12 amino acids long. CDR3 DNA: TGTGCCAGCAGTTCCATAGCCAATGAGCAGTTCTTC. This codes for CASSSIANEQFF.

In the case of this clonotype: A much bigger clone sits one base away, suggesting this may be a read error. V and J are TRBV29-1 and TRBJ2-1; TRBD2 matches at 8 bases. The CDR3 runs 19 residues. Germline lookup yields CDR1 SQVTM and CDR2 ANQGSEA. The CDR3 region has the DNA TGCATCGTTGACGGAGATAGACTAGCGCCTCTTAGCTCCTACAATGAGCAGTTCTTC. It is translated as CIVDGDRLAPLSSYNEQFF.

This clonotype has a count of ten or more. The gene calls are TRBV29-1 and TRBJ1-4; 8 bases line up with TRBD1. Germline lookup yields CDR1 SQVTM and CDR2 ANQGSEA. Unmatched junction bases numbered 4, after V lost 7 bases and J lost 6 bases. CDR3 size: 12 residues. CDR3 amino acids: CSAGQGHEKLFF. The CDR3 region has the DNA TGCAGCGCCGGACAGGGTCATGAAAAACTGTTTTTT.

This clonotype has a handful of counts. As DNA, the CDR3 is TGTGCCAGCAGTAAACCATCGTCTAGCGGCACCTACGAGCAGTACTTC. This encodes CASSKPSSSGTYEQYF. This sequence joins TRBV6-2 or TRBV6-3 and TRBJ2-7, with TRBD2 identical over 7 bases. The V segment lost 5 bases and the J segment 2 bases; nucleotides outside the gene matches: 12. CDR1 is MNHEY and CDR2 is SVGEGT in the germline V gene. This CDR3 region has 16 residues.

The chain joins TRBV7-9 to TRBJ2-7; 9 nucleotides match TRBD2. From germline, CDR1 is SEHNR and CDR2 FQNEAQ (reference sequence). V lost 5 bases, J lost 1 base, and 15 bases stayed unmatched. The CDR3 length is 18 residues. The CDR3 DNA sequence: TGTGCCAGCAGCCCTTCTTTGGCTAGCGGGACCTTTTCCTACGAGCAGTACTTC. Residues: CASSPSLASGTFSYEQYF.

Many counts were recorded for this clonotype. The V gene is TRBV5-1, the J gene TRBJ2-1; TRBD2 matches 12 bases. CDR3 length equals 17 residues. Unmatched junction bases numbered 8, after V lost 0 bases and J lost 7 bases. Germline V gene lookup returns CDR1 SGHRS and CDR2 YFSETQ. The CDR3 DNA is TGCGCCAGCAGCTTGGCCTCTAGCGGGAGGGCCGAGAATGAGCAGTTCTTC. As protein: CASSLASSGRAENEQFF.

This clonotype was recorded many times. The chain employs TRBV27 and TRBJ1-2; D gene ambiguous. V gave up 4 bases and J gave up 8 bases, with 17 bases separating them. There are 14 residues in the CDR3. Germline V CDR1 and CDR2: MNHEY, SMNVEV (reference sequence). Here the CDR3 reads CASSSMDGDGGYTF. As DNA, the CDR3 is TGTGCCAGCAGTTCGATGGACGGGGATGGAGGCTACACCTTC.

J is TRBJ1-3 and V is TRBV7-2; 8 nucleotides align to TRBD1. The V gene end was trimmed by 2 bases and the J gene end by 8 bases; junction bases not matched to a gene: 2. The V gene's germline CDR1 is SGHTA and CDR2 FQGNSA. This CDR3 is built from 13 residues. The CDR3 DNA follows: TGTGCCAGCAGCTTAAACAGGGGGGACACCATATATTTT. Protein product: CASSLNRGDTIYF.